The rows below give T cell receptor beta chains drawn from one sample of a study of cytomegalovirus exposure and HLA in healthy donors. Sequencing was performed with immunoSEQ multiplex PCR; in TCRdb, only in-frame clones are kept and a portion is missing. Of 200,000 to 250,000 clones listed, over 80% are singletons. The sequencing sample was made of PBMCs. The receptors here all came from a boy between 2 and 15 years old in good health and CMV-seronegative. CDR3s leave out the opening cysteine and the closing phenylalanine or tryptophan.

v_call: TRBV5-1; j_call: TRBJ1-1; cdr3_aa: ASSLQGASEAF
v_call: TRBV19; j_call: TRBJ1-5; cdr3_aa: ASSRGRNQPQH
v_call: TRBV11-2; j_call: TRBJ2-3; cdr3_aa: ASSFPAYTDTQY
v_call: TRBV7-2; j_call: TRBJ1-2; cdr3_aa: ASSLAWPGGDGYT
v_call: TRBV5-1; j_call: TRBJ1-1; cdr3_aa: ASSLPGTNTEAF
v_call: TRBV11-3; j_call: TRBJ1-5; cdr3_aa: ASSLQQGGNQPQH
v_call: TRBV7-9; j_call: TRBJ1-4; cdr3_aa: ASSLFGGHEKLF
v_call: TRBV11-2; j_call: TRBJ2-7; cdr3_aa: ASSFALVGGLAGEQY
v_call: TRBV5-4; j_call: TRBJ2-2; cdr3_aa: ASERADTGELF
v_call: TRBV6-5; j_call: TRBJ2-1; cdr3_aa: ASRLGQNNEQF
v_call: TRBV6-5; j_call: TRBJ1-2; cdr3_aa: ASSYHDGGDGYT
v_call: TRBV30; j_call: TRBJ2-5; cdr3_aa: AGGLAGVPETQY
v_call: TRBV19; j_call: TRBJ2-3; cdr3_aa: ASSLSGNTDTQY
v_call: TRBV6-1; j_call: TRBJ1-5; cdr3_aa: ASSGGTVSNQPQH
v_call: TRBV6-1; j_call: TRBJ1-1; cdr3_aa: ASTGTLNTEAF
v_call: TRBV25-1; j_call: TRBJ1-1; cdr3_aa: ASTLGQGNTEAF
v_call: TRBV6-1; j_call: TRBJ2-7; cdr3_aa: ASSTPGLAYEQY
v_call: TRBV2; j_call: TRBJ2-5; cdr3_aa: ARGRDQETQY
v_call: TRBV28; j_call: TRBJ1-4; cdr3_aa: ASSYPSQSEGEKLF
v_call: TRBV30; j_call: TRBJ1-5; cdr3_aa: AWSVGSGNQPQH
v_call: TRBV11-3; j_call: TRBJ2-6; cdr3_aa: ASSQSGGGGANVLT
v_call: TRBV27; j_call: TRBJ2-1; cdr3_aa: ASSSLAGANNEQF
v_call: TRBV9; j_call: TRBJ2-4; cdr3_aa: ASSHEGGIQY
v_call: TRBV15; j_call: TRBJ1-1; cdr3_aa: ATSRDLNSQAF
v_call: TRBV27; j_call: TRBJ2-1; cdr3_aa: ASSLDYSYNEQF
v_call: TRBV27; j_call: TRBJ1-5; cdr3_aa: ASSLGTHSNQPQH
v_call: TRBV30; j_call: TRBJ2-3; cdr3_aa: AWRSGGTDTQY
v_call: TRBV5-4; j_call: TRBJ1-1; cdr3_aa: ASSWTGRDAF
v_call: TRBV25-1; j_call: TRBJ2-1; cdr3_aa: ASSLMGAGEQF
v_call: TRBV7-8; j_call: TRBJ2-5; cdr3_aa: ASSPDRGGETQY
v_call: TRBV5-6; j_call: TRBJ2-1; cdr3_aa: ASSVGAPGNEQF
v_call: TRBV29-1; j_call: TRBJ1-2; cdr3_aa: SVEARWDGYT
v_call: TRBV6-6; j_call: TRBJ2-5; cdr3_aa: ASSRQYQETQY
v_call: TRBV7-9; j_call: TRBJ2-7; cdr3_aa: ASSLSPGGEQY
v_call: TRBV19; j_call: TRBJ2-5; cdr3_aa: ASSLGQYQETQY
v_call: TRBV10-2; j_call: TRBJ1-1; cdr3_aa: ASQGGTEAF
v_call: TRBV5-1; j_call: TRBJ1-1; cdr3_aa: ASSLGQENTEAF
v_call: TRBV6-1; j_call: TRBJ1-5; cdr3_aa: ASSEATGDLNQPQH
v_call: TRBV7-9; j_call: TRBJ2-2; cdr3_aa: ASSPRLTGELF
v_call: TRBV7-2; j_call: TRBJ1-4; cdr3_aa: ASSKDRSRSNEKLF
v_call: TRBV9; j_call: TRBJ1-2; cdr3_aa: ASSVAGRSNYGYT
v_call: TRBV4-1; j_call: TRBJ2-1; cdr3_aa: ASSHDFSGIYNEQF
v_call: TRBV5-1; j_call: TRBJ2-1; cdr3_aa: ASSLRVASINNEQF
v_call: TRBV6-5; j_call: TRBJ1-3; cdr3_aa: ASSRNGRGGNTIY
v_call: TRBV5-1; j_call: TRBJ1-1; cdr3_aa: ASSLGGLSEAF
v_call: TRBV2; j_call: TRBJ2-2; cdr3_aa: ASSEAVAGGPGGELF
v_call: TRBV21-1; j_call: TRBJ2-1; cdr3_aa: ASSRTLAGRHSNEQF
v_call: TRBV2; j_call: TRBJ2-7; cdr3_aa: ASLSGGAIHEQY
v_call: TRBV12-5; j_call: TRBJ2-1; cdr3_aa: ASGQRQGGEQF
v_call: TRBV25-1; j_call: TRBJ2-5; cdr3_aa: ASSDPPGQGSPTQY
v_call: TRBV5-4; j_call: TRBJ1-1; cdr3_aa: ASSSAGGMNTEAF
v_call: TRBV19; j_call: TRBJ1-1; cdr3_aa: ASSIGGGPNTEAF
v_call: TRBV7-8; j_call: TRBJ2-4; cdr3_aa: ASSFETEPTGVVDIQY